This TCR beta chain stems from a study of cytomegalovirus exposure and HLA in healthy donors. Findings of the study overall: A link between a missense DCLRE1C variant and TCR beta V- and J-gene trimming emerged from a later analysis. As a later analysis showed, several of the most significant clusters appeared to be linked to common viral pathogens.

Amplification used 60 Vbeta primers and 13 Jbeta primers. Only in-frame clones appear in the TCRdb table, and some are missing; sequencing was by immunoSEQ multiplex PCR. Among over 85,000 clones, more than 70% were seen once, and the ten largest hold roughly 9.1%. For this clone: The antigen remains unidentified.

This CDR3 spans 15 amino acids. V lost 1 base, J lost 4 bases, and 13 bases lay in between. Germline V gene lookup returns CDR1 SGHTA and CDR2 FQGNSA. Sequenced input: PBMCs. The V and J genes are TRBV7-2 and TRBJ2-5; the D gene is possibly TRBD1 (7 bases). The clonotype originates from a male donor in good health and CMV-seropositive. CDR3 sequence reads: CASSLEPRGAETQYF. CDR3 DNA: TGTGCCAGCAGCTTAGAGCCCAGGGGGGCAGAGACCCAGTACTTC.